These T cell receptor beta chains were read from a single sample in a study of cytomegalovirus exposure and HLA in healthy donors. Method: immunoSEQ multiplex PCR; TCRdb's copy keeps in-frame clones and lacks some. The sample contains about 31,000 clones, roughly 44% of which appear only once. Material for sequencing was PBMCs. The receptor set was obtained from a woman aged 50 to 60 in good health and CMV-seronegative. Both conserved end residues are part of each CDR3. The D gene is left open where the match is weak. Expanded clones are given a class, and other clones once, few, many or no size at all.

>TRBV6-5|.|TRBD2|TRBJ2-1
CASSSAVGGGSNEQFF
TGTGCCAGCAGTTCCGCGGTCGGGGGGGGCAGCAATGAGCAGTTCTTC
>TRBV6-1|once|TRBD1|TRBJ2-2
CASKGTGGGGELFF
TGTGCCAGCAAGGGGACAGGGGGCGGCGGGGAGCTGTTTTTT
>TRBV27|.|TRBD2|TRBJ2-7
CASSRPSTGGPYEQYF
TGTGCCAGCAGTCGCCCTTCGACGGGGGGGCCGTACGAGCAGTACTTC
>TRBV6-4|.|TRBD2|TRBJ2-1
CASRVAGAIYNEQFF
TGTGCCAGCAGGGTAGCGGGGGCAATCTACAATGAGCAGTTCTTC
>TRBV27|few|.|TRBJ1-1
CASSFGDVSTEAFF
TGTGCCAGCAGTTTCGGGGATGTTAGCACTGAAGCTTTCTTT
>TRBV28|few|.|TRBJ1-5
CASSFGGSNQPQHF
TGTGCCAGCAGTTTCGGCGGTAGCAATCAGCCCCAGCATTTT
>TRBV27|.|.|TRBJ2-2
CASSPNQGTGELFF
TGTGCCAGCAGTCCGAACCAGGGCACCGGGGAGCTGTTTTTT
>TRBV7-6|few|TRBD2|TRBJ2-7
CASSPLAGDQYEQYF
TGTGCCAGCAGCCCCCTAGCGGGGGACCAATACGAGCAGTACTTC
>TRBV6-6|few|.|TRBJ2-5
CASSSTRSQETQYF
TGTGCCAGCAGTTCCACGCGATCCCAAGAGACCCAGTACTTC
>TRBV6-1|.|.|TRBJ1-2
CASSEDGTPFYGYTF
TGTGCCAGCAGTGAAGACGGGACACCTTTCTATGGCTACACCTTC
>TRBV6-5|.|.|TRBJ2-7
CASTPRVTSYEQYF
TGTGCCAGCACCCCCCGGGTGACCTCCTACGAGCAGTACTTC
>TRBV5-1|few|TRBD1|TRBJ2-7
CASSAGTGGRNEQYF
TGCGCCAGCAGCGCCGGGACAGGGGGCCGGAACGAGCAGTACTTC
>TRBV19|few|.|TRBJ1-2
CASSSGVGEGYGYTF
TGTGCCAGTAGTAGCGGTGTAGGGGAAGGCTATGGCTACACCTTC
>TRBV7-2|few|.|TRBJ1-1
CASSPRGGGQAFF
TGTGCCAGCAGCCCCCGTGGGGGAGGGCAAGCTTTCTTT
>TRBV2|once|TRBD2|TRBJ2-3
CASRGGSGGRSTDTQYF
TGTGCCAGCCGAGGGGGTAGCGGGGGACGAAGCACAGATACGCAGTATTTT
>TRBV7-8|.|TRBD2|TRBJ2-3
CASSTRLAGDDTQYF
TGTGCCAGCAGCACCCGACTAGCGGGGGATGATACGCAGTATTTT
>TRBV5-6|few|.|TRBJ1-4
CASSVNRARREKLFF
TGTGCCAGCAGCGTGAACAGGGCTCGTCGCGAAAAACTGTTTTTT
>TRBV5-1|.|.|TRBJ1-2
CASSPWGENYGYTF
TGCGCCAGCAGCCCATGGGGGGAAAACTATGGCTACACCTTC
>TRBV4-1|.|.|TRBJ1-6
CASSQDSRGGLSYNSPLHF
TGCGCCAGCAGCCAAGATTCTCGGGGGGGCCTCTCCTATAATTCACCCCTCCACTTT
>TRBV12-5|few|.|TRBJ2-6
CASGLTFSGANVLTF
TGTGCTAGTGGTTTAACTTTCTCTGGGGCCAACGTCCTGACTTTC
>TRBV6-5|few|TRBD2|TRBJ2-1
CASSRSGGLPNEQFF
TGTGCCAGCAGTAGAAGCGGGGGGCTGCCCAATGAGCAGTTCTTC
>TRBV19|.|.|TRBJ1-1
CASSIVGGKNTEAFF
TGTGCCAGTAGTATAGTTGGCGGAAAGAACACTGAAGCTTTCTTT
>TRBV10-3|few|.|TRBJ2-5
CAISDNQETQYF
TGTGCCATCAGTGACAATCAAGAGACCCAGTACTTC
>TRBV28|.|TRBD2|TRBJ2-7
CASSPPGLASSYEQYF
TGTGCCAGCAGCCCGCCGGGACTAGCGAGCTCCTACGAGCAGTACTTC